This T cell receptor beta chain was sequenced during a study of T and B cells in COVID-19 patients. Overall study findings and caveats: At recovery TRB diversity and richness exceeded healthy donors, after highly clonal active COVID-19 repertoires. In COVID-19 patients, T cell receptor beta variable and joining gene use was reportedly strongly skewed.

Only a few counts were recorded for this clonotype. The target antigen is unknown. TRB was amplified from about 240-490 ng of blood genomic DNA. TRB rearrangements were amplified by multiplex PCR with BIOMED2 TRB-A/B primers. TCRdb called the multiplex PCR reads again in MiXCR, with one record for every CDR3 protein. The data contain fewer than 15,000 distinct CDR3 sequences, about 25% of them singletons. Germline V lookup: CDR1 DFQATT, CDR2 SNEGSKA (reference sequence). The germline V and J ends were trimmed by 3 bases and 3 bases, with 12 bases remaining between them. The CDR3 has 13 residues. What was sequenced was blood. This receptor was identified in a human donor who had recovered from COVID-19. The chain links TRBV20-1 to TRBJ2-7, with D maybe TRBD1 (6 bases). CDR3 bases: TGCAGTGCTAGCCCGGGACACGGCTACGAGCAGTACTTC. The encoded protein is CSASPGHGYEQYF.